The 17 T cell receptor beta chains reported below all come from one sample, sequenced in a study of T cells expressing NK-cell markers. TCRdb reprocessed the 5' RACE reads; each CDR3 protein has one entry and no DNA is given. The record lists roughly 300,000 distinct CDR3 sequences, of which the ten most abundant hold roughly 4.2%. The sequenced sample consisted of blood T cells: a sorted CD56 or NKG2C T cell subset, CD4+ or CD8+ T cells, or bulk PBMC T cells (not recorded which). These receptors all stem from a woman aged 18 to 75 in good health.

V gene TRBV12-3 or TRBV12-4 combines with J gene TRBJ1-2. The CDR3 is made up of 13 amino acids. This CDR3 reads CASRADSFYGYTF.

CDR3 protein: CASSLLNRDRGRGTGELFF. This chain joins TRBV5-1 and TRBJ2-2; without DNA, the TCRdb call of TRBD1 cannot be checked. CDR3 length equals 19 residues. The germline V gene encodes CDR1 SGHRS and CDR2 YFSETQ.

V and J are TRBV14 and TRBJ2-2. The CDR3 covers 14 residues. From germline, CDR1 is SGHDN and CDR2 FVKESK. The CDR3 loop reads CASSQRFNTGELFF.

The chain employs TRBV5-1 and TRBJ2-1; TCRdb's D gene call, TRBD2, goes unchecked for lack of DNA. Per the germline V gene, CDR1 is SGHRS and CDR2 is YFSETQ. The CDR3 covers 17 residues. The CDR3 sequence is CASSASGGAITYNEQFF.

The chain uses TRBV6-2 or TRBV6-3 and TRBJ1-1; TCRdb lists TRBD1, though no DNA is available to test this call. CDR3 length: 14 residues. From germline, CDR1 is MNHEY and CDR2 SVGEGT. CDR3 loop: CASSWGHKNTEAFF.

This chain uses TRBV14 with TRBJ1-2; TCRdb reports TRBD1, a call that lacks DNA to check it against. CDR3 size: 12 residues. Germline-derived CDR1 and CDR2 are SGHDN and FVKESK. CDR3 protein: CASSQVGVGYTF.

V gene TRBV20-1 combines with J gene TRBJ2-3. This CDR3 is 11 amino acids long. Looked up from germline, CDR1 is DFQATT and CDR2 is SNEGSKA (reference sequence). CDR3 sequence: CSARWGDTQYF.

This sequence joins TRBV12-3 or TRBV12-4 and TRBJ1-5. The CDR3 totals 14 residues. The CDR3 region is CASSTRRGNQPQHF.

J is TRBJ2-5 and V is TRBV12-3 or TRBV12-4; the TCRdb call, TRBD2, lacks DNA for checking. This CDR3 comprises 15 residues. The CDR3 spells CASSSGLAQGETQYF.

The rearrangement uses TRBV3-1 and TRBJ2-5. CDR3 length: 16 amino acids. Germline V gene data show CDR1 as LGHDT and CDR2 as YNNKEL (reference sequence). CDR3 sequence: CASSQDLSLLGETQYF.

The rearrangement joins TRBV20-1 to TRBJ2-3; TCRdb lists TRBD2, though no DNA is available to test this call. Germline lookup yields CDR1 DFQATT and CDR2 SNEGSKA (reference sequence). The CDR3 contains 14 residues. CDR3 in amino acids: CSARIAGGPDTQYF.

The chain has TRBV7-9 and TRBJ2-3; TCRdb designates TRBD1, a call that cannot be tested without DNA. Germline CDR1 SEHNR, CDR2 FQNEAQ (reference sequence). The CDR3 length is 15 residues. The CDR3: CASSLETGATDTQYF.

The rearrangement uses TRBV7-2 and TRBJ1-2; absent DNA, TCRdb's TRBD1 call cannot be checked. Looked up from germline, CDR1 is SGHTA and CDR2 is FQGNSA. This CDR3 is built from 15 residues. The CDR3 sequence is CASSLDDRANYGYTF.

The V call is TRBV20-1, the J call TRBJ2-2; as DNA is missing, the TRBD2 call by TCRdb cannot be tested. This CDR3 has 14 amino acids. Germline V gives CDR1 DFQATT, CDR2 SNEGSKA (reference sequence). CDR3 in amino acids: CSVSSGARPGELFF.

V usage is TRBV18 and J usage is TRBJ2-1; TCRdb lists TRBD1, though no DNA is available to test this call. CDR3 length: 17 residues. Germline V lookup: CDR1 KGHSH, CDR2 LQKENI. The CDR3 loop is CASSPRPAGGPYNEQFF.

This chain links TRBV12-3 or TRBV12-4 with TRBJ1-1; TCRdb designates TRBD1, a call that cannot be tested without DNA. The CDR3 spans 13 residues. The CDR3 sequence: CASSLGQGSEAFF.

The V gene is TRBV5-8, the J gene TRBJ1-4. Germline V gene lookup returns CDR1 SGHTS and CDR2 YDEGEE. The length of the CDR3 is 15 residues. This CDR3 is CASSIWEAANEKLFF.